What follows are 29 T cell receptor beta chains derived from one specimen sequenced in a study of cytomegalovirus exposure and HLA in healthy donors. The primer mix had 60 Vbeta and 13 Jbeta primers. Repertoires were generated with immunoSEQ multiplex PCR, while TCRdb's copy carries only in-frame clones and drops some. The data show about 160,000 clones, 75% to 90% seen once. What was sequenced was PBMCs. Every receptor here comes from a woman in her late teens or twenties in good health and CMV-seronegative.

This clone came up once. The gene calls are TRBV4-1 and TRBJ1-5; D perhaps matches TRBD1 (6 bases). The V end was cut by 0 bases, the J end by 2 bases, with 8 bases between. There are 15 residues in the CDR3. Germline V lookup: CDR1 MGHRA, CDR2 YSYEKL. The CDR3 nucleotides are TGCGCCAGCAGCCAAGAAGGGGGGGGCAATCAGCCCCAGCATTTT. Translation: CASSQEGGGNQPQHF.

This clone was counted at least ten times. The V and J genes are TRBV19 and TRBJ2-2; maybe TRBD2 (6 bases). The V gene lost 0 bases and the J gene lost 6 bases, with 8 bases spanning the gap. Germline V gene data show CDR1 as LNHDA and CDR2 as SQIVND (reference sequence). The CDR3 sequence is 14 residues long. In DNA, the CDR3 is TGTGCCAGTAGTATAGAGCGGGGTTCCGGGGAGCTGTTTTTT. Translated, it gives CASSIERGSGELFF.

This clone was counted between two and nine times. This chain connects TRBV5-1 to TRBJ1-1; D gene unclear. Looked up from germline, CDR1 is SGHRS and CDR2 is YFSETQ. Trimming stripped 2 bases from V and 0 bases from J, with 8 bases between. CDR3 length equals 14 residues. CDR3 in DNA: TGCGCCAGCAGCTTAACTATTTTGAACACTGAAGCTTTCTTT. It yields the protein CASSLTILNTEAFF.

The chain recombines TRBV27 with TRBJ2-5; 10 nucleotides agree with TRBD1. Near its end, the DNA agrees better with TRBJ2-7, so the J call may be wrong. The CDR3 spans 16 residues. Germline values: CDR1 MNHEY, CDR2 SMNVEV (reference sequence). CDR3: CASSLDAGQGWREQYF. For the CDR3, the DNA is TGTGCCAGCAGTCTGGACGCGGGACAGGGGTGGCGCGAGCAGTACTTC.

This clone was counted a few times. The chain has TRBV28 and TRBJ2-2; TRBD1 agrees at 7 bases. The germline V gene has CDR1 MDHEN and CDR2 SYDVKM. The CDR3 totals 16 residues. Trimming took 3 bases from V and 3 from J; bases not matched to a gene: 7. The CDR3 is CASSFRGQGDTGELFF. The CDR3 DNA reads as TGTGCCAGCAGTTTTCGGGGTCAGGGGGACACCGGGGAGCTGTTTTTT.

The chain employs TRBV13 and TRBJ2-1; D might be TRBD2 (6 bases). CDR3 length: 14 amino acids. The germline CDR1 and CDR2 sequences are PRHDT and FYEKMQ (reference sequence). The germline V and J ends were trimmed by 5 bases and 5 bases, with 13 bases remaining between them. CDR3 sequence (DNA): TGTGCCAGCAGCCAAACGACTAGGGACAATGAGCAGTTCTTC. Protein: CASSQTTRDNEQFF.

The CDR3: CASGTGATYNEQFF. In nucleotides, the CDR3 is TGTGCCAGCGGGACAGGCGCAACCTACAATGAGCAGTTCTTC. This sequence joins TRBV6-1 and TRBJ2-1, with TRBD1 identical over 8 bases. The ends lost 8 bases at V and 2 bases at J; junction bases unmatched: 5. The germline V gene encodes CDR1 MNHNS and CDR2 SASEGT. The CDR3 has 14 amino acids.

This chain joins TRBV28 and TRBJ2-1; D possibly corresponds to TRBD2 (6 bases). V was shortened by 5 bases and J by 4 bases, with 18 bases between the two germline ends. The CDR3 sequence is 16 residues long. CDR1 is MDHEN, CDR2 SYDVKM, per germline. The DNA of the CDR3 is TGTGCCAGCAGTCCCGGAGGGGATTGGGGTTACAATGAGCAGTTCTTC. Translation gives CASSPGGDWGYNEQFF. Filled out from reference TRBV28 and TRBJ2-1, the complete variable domain reads DVKVTQSSRYLVKRTGEKVFLECVQDMDHENMFWYRQDPGLGLRLIYFSYDVKMKEKGDIPEGYSVSREKKERFSLILESASTNQTSMYLCASSPGGDWGYNEQFFGPGTRLTVL.

There are a few counts of this clone. The chain links TRBV4-1 to TRBJ1-1; 7 bases are a match to TRBD1. The germline gives CDR1 MGHRA, CDR2 YSYEKL. Germline trimming cut 4 bases from V and 4 bases from J; bases unmatched to any gene: 12. This CDR3 is 16 amino acids long. CDR3 sequence: CASSPVDRPIGTEAFF. CDR3 DNA: TGCGCCAGCAGCCCCGTGGACAGGCCCATCGGCACTGAAGCTTTCTTT.

The chain carries TRBV19 and TRBJ2-1; tentative D call: TRBD2 (6 bases). Deletions cut 1 base from V and 2 bases from J, with 6 bases between. This CDR3 is built from 14 residues. Germline CDR1 LNHDA, CDR2 SQIVND (reference sequence). In DNA form, the CDR3 reads TGTGCCAGTAGTATAGCGGGAGCCTACAATGAGCAGTTCTTC. This translates into CASSIAGAYNEQFF.

The chain uses TRBV4-1 and TRBJ1-1; D remains ambiguous. This CDR3 comprises 17 residues. The V gene lost 0 bases and the J gene lost 4 bases, with 18 bases spanning the gap. The V gene's germline CDR1 is MGHRA and CDR2 YSYEKL. The CDR3 region has the DNA TGCGCCAGCAGCCAAGAAGGCGGAGGGTCCAGGTTCACTGAAGCTTTCTTT. Translated: CASSQEGGGSRFTEAFF.

The CDR3 spells CASSLLTSGSYEQYF. The CDR3 coding sequence is TGTGCCAGCAGTTTACTGACTAGCGGATCCTACGAGCAGTACTTC. The gene calls are TRBV27 and TRBJ2-7, with TRBD2 matching over 9 bases. In germline, CDR1 is MNHEY, CDR2 SMNVEV (reference sequence). V lost 2 bases to trimming and J lost 1 base; unmatched junction nucleotides: 3. The CDR3 consists of 15 residues.

This clone was observed a single time. The V call is TRBV19, the J call TRBJ1-5; 9 bases map to TRBD1. This CDR3 region has 14 residues. Germline V gene sequence: CDR1 LNHDA, CDR2 SQIVND (reference sequence). V trimming: 9 bases; J trimming: 6 bases; junction bases outside the gene matches: 9. CDR3 in amino acids: CASGTGTTVQPQHF. The DNA for the CDR3 is TGTGCCAGCGGGACAGGGACTACGGTTCAGCCCCAGCATTTT.

The chain has TRBV30 and TRBJ1-3; D ambiguous. Germline-derived CDR1 and CDR2 are GTSNPN and SVGIG (reference sequence). The CDR3 totals 15 residues. Trimming took off 3 bases at V and 4 bases at J, with 16 bases between the two ends. The CDR3 DNA is TGTGCCTGGAGGGAGGCGTGGAGTCTCGGAAACACCATATATTTT. Translating gives CAWREAWSLGNTIYF.

V gene TRBV30 combines with J gene TRBJ1-1; maybe TRBD1 (5 bases). The CDR3 covers 13 residues. Germline CDR1 is GTSNPN and CDR2 is SVGIG (reference sequence). Trimming cost V 5 bases and J 11 bases, with 21 bases left between them. In DNA form, the CDR3 reads TGTGCCTGGGAAGAATTGGGACTTGTGGGGGCTTTCTTT. Translation gives CAWEELGLVGAFF.

The gene calls are TRBV4-2 and TRBJ2-5; maybe TRBD2 (6 bases). V shed 0 bases and J shed 5 bases, with 16 bases lying between them. Germline V CDR1 and CDR2: LGHNA, YNFKEQ. CDR3 length equals 16 residues. The CDR3 sequence: CASSQEIGTPWETQYF. The CDR3 region has the DNA TGTGCCAGCAGCCAAGAAATCGGGACTCCCTGGGAGACCCAGTACTTC.

The V and J genes are TRBV6-6 and TRBJ2-2, with D perhaps TRBD1 (6 bases). Germline V gene data show CDR1 as MNHNY and CDR2 as SVGAGI (reference sequence). V dropped 3 bases and J dropped 5 bases, with 7 bases sitting between them. This CDR3 region has 13 residues. The CDR3 DNA reads TGTGCCAGCAGTTATAGGGGGACCGGGGAGCTGTTTTTT. The encoded protein is CASSYRGTGELFF.

This clone was observed a handful of times. The V call is TRBV4-2, the J call TRBJ2-6, with D perhaps matching TRBD1 (6 bases). This CDR3 region has 16 residues. V shed 3 bases and J shed 1 base, with 10 bases lying between them. The V gene's germline CDR1 is LGHNA and CDR2 YNFKEQ. The CDR3 region has the DNA TGTGCCAGCAGCCAGGAAGGGGGATCTGGGGCCAACGTCCTGACTTTC. Its translation is CASSQEGGSGANVLTF.

V is TRBV2 and J is TRBJ2-1, with 8 bases matching TRBD1. V shed 4 bases, J shed 9 bases, and the junction held 11 bases outside the gene matches. Germline V CDR1 and CDR2: SNHLY, FYNNEI. This CDR3 spans 15 amino acids. The CDR3 spells CASSASDRVVSEQFF. In nucleotides, the CDR3 is TGTGCCAGCAGTGCGTCGGACAGGGTCGTAAGTGAGCAGTTCTTC.

The chain carries TRBV7-9 and TRBJ1-3; 11 bases align to TRBD1. Germline CDR1 is SEHNR and CDR2 is FQNEAQ (reference sequence). The CDR3 contains 14 residues. V shed 5 bases, J shed 8 bases, and the junction held 5 bases outside the gene matches. CDR3 region: CASSPDRGQDTIYF. The CDR3 DNA is TGTGCCAGCAGCCCGGACAGGGGGCAGGACACCATATATTTT.

The J gene is TRBJ1-5, the V gene TRBV2; TRBD1 matches 8 bases. Trimming at V came to 6 bases and at J to 6 bases, leaving 7 bases not matched to a gene. The CDR3 is 14 residues long. CDR1 is SNHLY and CDR2 is FYNNEI in the germline V gene. The CDR3 protein is CASSGQGPTQPQHF. The CDR3 coding sequence is TGTGCCAGCAGCGGACAGGGACCAACTCAGCCCCAGCATTTT.

The chain carries TRBV11-3 and TRBJ2-1; 8 positions agree with TRBD2. V was clipped by 2 bases and J by 7 bases; unmatched bases: 10. Germline V lookup: CDR1 SGHNT, CDR2 YENEEA. The CDR3 has 16 amino acids. The CDR3, as DNA: TGTGCCAGCAGCTTACACAGCGGGGGTGTGGGGAATGAGCAGTTCTTC. Translating gives CASSLHSGGVGNEQFF.

The chain joins TRBV7-9 to TRBJ2-2; D unclear. The CDR3 contains 15 residues. Germline V gene lookup returns CDR1 SEHNR and CDR2 FQNEAQ (reference sequence). V was shortened by 1 base and J by 2 bases, with 8 bases between the two germline ends. The CDR3 DNA is TGTGCCAGCAGCTTAGACCTTAGAAACACCGGGGAGCTGTTTTTT. Translating it yields CASSLDLRNTGELFF.

This chain's CDR3 is CSATPQNTEAFF. CDR3 bases: TGCAGCGCTACGCCGCAGAACACTGAAGCTTTCTTT. The chain carries TRBV29-1 and TRBJ1-1; D unclear. V shed 7 bases and J shed 1 base, with 10 bases lying between them. CDR3 size: 12 residues. CDR1 and CDR2 (germline): SQVTM, ANQGSEA.

This chain joins TRBV7-8 and TRBJ2-1; 7 positions agree with TRBD1. In germline, CDR1 is SGHVS, CDR2 FQNEAQ. The V gene end was trimmed by 4 bases and the J gene end by 2 bases; junction bases not matched to a gene: 8. This CDR3 spans 16 amino acids. CDR3 DNA: TGTGCCAGCAGCTCCGACAGGGTAAATACCTACAATGAGCAGTTCTTC. Encoded protein: CASSSDRVNTYNEQFF.

V is TRBV28 and J is TRBJ2-1, with TRBD2 matching 9 bases. V trimming: 1 base; J trimming: 6 bases; junction bases outside the gene matches: 4. The CDR3 length is 15 residues. Germline CDR1 and CDR2: MDHEN and SYDVKM. Here the CDR3 DNA reads TGTGCCAGCAGTTTATCGACTAGCGGAATCAATGAGCAGTTCTTC. Its translation is CASSLSTSGINEQFF.

A single count supports this clone. This sequence joins TRBV29-1 and TRBJ1-3; D remains unclear. The CDR3 covers 14 residues. Trimming removed 0 bases from V and 4 bases from J, with 10 bases in between. CDR1 and CDR2 (germline): SQVTM, ANQGSEA. The CDR3 protein is CSVEDEGQGNTIYF. The DNA of the CDR3 is TGCAGCGTTGAAGATGAGGGCCAAGGAAACACCATATATTTT.

A few counts support this clone. V is TRBV7-6 and J is TRBJ2-3; 7 nucleotides match TRBD2. The germline CDR1 and CDR2 sequences are SGHVS and FNYEAQ. The CDR3 consists of 13 residues. V lost 6 bases, J lost 6 bases, and 6 bases stayed unmatched. CDR3 DNA sequence: TGTGCCAGCAGTAGACTAGCTAGGGATACGCAGTATTTT. Amino acid sequence: CASSRLARDTQYF.

This clone has a handful of counts. The chain recombines TRBV6-5 with TRBJ2-1; 9 bases map to TRBD1. The CDR3 loop spans 14 amino acids. J gave up 1 base and V 10 bases, and 5 bases lay outside the gene matches. The germline V gene encodes CDR1 MNHEY and CDR2 SVGAGI. CDR3 sequence: CATTDRGSYNEQFF. The CDR3 DNA follows: TGTGCCACTACCGACAGGGGGTCCTACAATGAGCAGTTCTTC.